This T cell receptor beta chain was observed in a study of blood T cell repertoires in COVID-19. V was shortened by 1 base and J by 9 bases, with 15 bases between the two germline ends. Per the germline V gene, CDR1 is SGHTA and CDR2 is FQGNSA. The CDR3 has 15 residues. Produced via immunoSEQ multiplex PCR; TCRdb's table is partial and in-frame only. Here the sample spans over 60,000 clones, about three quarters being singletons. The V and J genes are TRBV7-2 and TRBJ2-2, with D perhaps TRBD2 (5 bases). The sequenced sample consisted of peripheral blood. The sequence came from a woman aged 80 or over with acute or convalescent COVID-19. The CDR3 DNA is TGTGCCAGCAGCTTAGGCGGGCTAGCAGTCCGGGAGCTGTTTTTT. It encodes CASSLGGLAVRELFF.